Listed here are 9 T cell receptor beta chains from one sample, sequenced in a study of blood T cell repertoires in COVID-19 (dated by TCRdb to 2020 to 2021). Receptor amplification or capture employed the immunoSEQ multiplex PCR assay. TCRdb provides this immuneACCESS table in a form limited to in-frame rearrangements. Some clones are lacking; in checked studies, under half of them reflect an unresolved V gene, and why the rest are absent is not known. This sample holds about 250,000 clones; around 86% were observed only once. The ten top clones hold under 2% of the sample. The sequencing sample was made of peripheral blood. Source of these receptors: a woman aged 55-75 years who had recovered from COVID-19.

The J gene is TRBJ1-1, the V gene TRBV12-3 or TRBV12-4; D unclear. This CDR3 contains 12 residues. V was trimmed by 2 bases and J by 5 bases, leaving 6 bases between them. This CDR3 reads CASSLWPTEAFF. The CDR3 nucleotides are TGTGCCAGCAGTTTATGGCCTACTGAAGCTTTCTTT.

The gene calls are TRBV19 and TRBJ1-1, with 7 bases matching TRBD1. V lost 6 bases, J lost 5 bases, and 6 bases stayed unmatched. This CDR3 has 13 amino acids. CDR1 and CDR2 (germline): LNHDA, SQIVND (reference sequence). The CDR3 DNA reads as TGTGCCAGTAGGATGACAGGGCAAACTGAAGCTTTCTTT. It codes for CASRMTGQTEAFF.

The chain's CDR3 is CASRLDPSTDTQYF. In nucleotides, the CDR3 is TGTGCCAGCCGACTTGATCCTAGCACAGATACGCAGTATTTT. This chain uses TRBV6-5 with TRBJ2-3, with unresolved D. V was shortened by 8 bases and J by 0 bases, with 12 bases between the two germline ends. Germline V gives CDR1 MNHEY, CDR2 SVGAGI. This CDR3 contains 14 residues.

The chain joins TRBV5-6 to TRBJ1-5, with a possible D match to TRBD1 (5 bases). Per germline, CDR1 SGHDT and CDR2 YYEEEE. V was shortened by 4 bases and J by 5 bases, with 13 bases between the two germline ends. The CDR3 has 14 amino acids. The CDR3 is CASSRGLGDQPQHF. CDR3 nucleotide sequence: TGTGCCAGCAGCCGGGGGTTGGGGGATCAGCCCCAGCATTTT. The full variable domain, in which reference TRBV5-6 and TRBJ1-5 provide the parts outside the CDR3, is DAGVTQSPTHLIKTRGQQVTLRCSPKSGHDTVSWYQQALGQGPQFIFQYYEEEERQRGNFPDRFSGHQFPNYSSELNVNALLLGDSALYLCASSRGLGDQPQHFGDGTRLSIL.

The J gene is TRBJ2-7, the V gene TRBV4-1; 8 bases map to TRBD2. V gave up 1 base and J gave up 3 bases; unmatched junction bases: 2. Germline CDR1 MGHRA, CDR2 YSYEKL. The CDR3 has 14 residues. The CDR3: CASSQGGGRYEQYF. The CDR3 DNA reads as TGCGCCAGCAGCCAAGGCGGGGGGCGCTACGAGCAGTACTTC.

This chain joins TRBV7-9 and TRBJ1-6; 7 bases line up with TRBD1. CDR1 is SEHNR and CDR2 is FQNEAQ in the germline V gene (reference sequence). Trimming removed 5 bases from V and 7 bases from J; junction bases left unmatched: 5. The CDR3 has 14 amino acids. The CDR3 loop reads CASSPDRDNSPLHF. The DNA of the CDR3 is TGTGCCAGCAGCCCCGACAGGGACAATTCACCCCTCCACTTT.

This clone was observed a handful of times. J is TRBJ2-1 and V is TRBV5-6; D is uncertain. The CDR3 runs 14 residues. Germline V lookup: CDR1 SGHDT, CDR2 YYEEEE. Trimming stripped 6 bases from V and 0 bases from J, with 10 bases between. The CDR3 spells CASTRPSSYNEQFF. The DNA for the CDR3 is TGTGCCAGCACCCGCCCGAGCTCCTACAATGAGCAGTTCTTC.

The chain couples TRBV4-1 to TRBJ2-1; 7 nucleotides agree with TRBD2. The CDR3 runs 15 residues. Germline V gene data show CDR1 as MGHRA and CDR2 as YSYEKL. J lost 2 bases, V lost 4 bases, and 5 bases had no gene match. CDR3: CASSLTGGTYNEQFF. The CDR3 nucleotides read TGCGCCAGCAGCCTCACGGGGGGAACCTACAATGAGCAGTTCTTC.

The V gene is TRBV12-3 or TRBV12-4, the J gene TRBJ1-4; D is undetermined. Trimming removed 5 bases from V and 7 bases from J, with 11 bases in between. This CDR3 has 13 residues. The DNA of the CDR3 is TGTGCCAGCAGTCAGAGGTCGGCTGAAAAACTGTTTTTT. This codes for CASSQRSAEKLFF.